This T cell receptor beta chain was identified during a study of blood T cell repertoires in COVID-19. In regard to this clone: Germline and junction disagree at one end, which may indicate a read error.

The repertoire was sequenced with immunoSEQ multiplex PCR; TCRdb's copy has only in-frame clones and lacks some. The sample carries just over 50,000 clones, under 90% recorded once. The CDR3 loop spans 14 amino acids. Per germline, CDR1 SNHLY and CDR2 FYNNEI. This chain joins TRBV2 and TRBJ2-2, with 10 positions matching TRBD2. The sequenced material came from peripheral blood. The origin of this receptor is a man between 65 and 85 years old with acute or convalescent COVID-19. The CDR3 here is CASSKAGGTGELFF. CDR3 DNA: TGTGCCAGCAGTAAAGCGGGGGGGACCGGGGAGCTGTTTTTT.